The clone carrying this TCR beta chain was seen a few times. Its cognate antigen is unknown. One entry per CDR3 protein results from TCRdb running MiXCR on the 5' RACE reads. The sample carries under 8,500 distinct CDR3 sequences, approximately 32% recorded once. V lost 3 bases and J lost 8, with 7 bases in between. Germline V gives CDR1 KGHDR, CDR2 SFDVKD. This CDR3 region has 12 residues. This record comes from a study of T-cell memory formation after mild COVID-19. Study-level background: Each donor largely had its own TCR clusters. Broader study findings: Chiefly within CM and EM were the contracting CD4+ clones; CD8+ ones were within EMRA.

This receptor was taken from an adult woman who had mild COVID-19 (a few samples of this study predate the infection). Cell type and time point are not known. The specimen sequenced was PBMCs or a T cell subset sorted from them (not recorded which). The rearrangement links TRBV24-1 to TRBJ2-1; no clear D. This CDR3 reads CATSDLRYEQFF. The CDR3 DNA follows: TGTGCCACCAGTGATCTTAGGTATGAGCAGTTCTTC.